This passage covers 30 T cell receptor beta chains from one sample sequenced in a study of regulatory T cells in long-lasting Graves disease. Arm-PCR of CDR3 regions and iRepertoire HTBI primers were the basis on which TCR beta libraries were built. TCRdb passed the multiplex PCR reads through MiXCR, listing each CDR3 protein once. The table includes fewer than 650,000 distinct CDR3 sequences, roughly a sixth detected once. The time point here: newly diagnosed GD, antithyroid drugs for less than 3 months. PBMCs provided the RNA from which the TCR library was made. These data also formed part of another study, on T cells in Graves' hyperthyroidism and ophthalmopathy.

The sequenced sample was peripheral blood mononuclear cells (PBMCs), obtained at new diagnosis, from a patient treated with antithyroid drugs. Source of these receptors: a young man with Graves disease.

This clonotype was counted ten times or more. The V call is TRBV7-9, the J call TRBJ2-5; D not certain. V was cut by 5 bases and J by 5 bases, with 9 bases left in between. The CDR3 consists of 12 residues. In germline, CDR1 is SEHNR, CDR2 FQNEAQ (reference sequence). The DNA for the CDR3 is TGTGCCAGCAGCGACGTATGGGAGACCCAGTACTTC. Encoded protein: CASSDVWETQYF.

The rearrangement joins TRBV2 to TRBJ1-5; the match to TRBD1 covers 10 bases. The trim removed 6 bases at V and 10 bases at J, leaving 9 bases unmatched. This CDR3 contains 14 residues. The V gene's germline CDR1 is SNHLY and CDR2 FYNNEI. CDR3 amino acids: CASRGTGDRSPQHF. The CDR3 DNA sequence: TGTGCCAGCAGGGGGACAGGGGATCGTAGTCCCCAGCATTTT.

This clonotype was counted a few times. This may arise from a read error, as a much more abundant clone is one base away. The chain couples TRBV30 to TRBJ1-1, with D uncertain. The germline V gene has CDR1 GTSNPN and CDR2 SVGIG (reference sequence). The CDR3 is made up of 15 amino acids. In DNA, the CDR3 is TGTGCCTGGAGTGTACTGGCCGTTACCAACACTGAAGCTCTCTTT. Amino acids: CAWSVLAVTNTEALF.

J is TRBJ2-1 and V is TRBV9; D gene uncertain. This CDR3 comprises 18 residues. Germline V gene sequence: CDR1 SGDLS, CDR2 YYNGEE. The V end was cut by 0 bases, the J end by 10 bases, with 26 bases between. The CDR3 loop is CASSVGSGNRRALGEQFF. CDR3 nucleotide sequence: TGTGCCAGCAGCGTAGGATCAGGAAATCGTCGGGCCTTGGGGGAGCAGTTCTTC.

The genes are TRBV11-2 and TRBJ2-1; weak D call: TRBD1 (6 bases). With 1 base removed from V and 4 bases from J, the gap between germline ends came to 14 bases. The CDR3 covers 16 residues. In germline, CDR1 is SGHAT, CDR2 FQNNGV. CDR3: CASSLGRGGQYNEQFF. For the CDR3, the DNA is TGTGCCAGCAGCTTAGGAAGAGGCGGACAGTACAATGAGCAGTTCTTC.

The sample holds a few counts of this clonotype. This chain connects TRBV28 to TRBJ1-6; TRBD1 aligns across 12 bases. The CDR3 covers 16 residues. Germline CDR1 and CDR2: MDHEN and SYDVKM. After removal of 6 bases from V and 7 bases from J, the junction contained 7 bases not matched to a gene. The CDR3 is CASRTGTGGANSPLHF. CDR3 nucleotide sequence: TGTGCCAGCAGGACCGGGACAGGGGGCGCGAATTCACCCCTCCACTTT.

This clonotype was detected once. The CDR3 DNA reads as TGCAGTGCTAGTCTTCCGCTAGGCTTTTTGTCTGAGCAGTTCTTC. Its translation is CSASLPLGFLSEQFF. This chain joins TRBV20-1 and TRBJ2-7; D is ambiguous. The J call could be wrong; TRBJ2-1 is a better fit for the DNA end. Germline CDR1 and CDR2: DFQATT and SNEGSKA (reference sequence). The CDR3 extends over 15 amino acids.

This clonotype was seen only a few times. The gene calls are TRBV12-3 or TRBV12-4 and TRBJ1-5, with 8 bases matching TRBD1. The V gene end was trimmed by 6 bases and the J gene end by 3 bases; junction bases not matched to a gene: 10. The CDR3 extends over 16 amino acids. The CDR3 loop is CASSRQGRALNQPQHF. As DNA, the CDR3 is TGTGCCAGCAGCAGACAGGGGAGGGCCCTCAATCAGCCCCAGCATTTT.

The chain combines TRBV10-3 with TRBJ2-5; maybe TRBD1 (6 bases). The CDR3 runs 16 residues. Germline assignment: CDR1 ENHRY and CDR2 SYGVKD. V was pared by 0 bases and J by 3 bases, with 14 bases between. In DNA form, the CDR3 reads TGTGCCATCAGTGAGTCAGCCAGGGGCGCGGAAGAGACCCAGTACTTC. As protein: CAISESARGAEETQYF.

There are many counts of this clonotype. The V gene is TRBV12-3 or TRBV12-4, the J gene TRBJ2-4, with TRBD1 matching over 8 bases. The CDR3 length is 14 residues. V dropped 5 bases and J dropped 15; count of bases not matched to a gene: 15. The CDR3: CASSGGPQGAGAYF. As DNA, the CDR3 is TGTGCCAGCAGTGGTGGCCCTCAGGGGGCCGGGGCGTACTTC.

This clonotype has only a few counts. The V and J genes are TRBV7-8 and TRBJ2-2; D may correspond to TRBD1 or TRBD2 (7 bases each). Looked up from germline, CDR1 is SGHVS and CDR2 is FQNEAQ. CDR3 length: 15 residues. V shed 5 bases and J shed 5 bases, with 15 bases lying between them. The CDR3 sequence is CASSRGQGGTGELFF. CDR3 sequence (DNA): TGTGCCAGCAGCCGAGGCCAGGGGGGGACCGGGGAGCTGTTTTTT.

This clonotype was seen repeatedly, ten times or more. The J gene is TRBJ2-7, the V gene TRBV12-3 or TRBV12-4, with TRBD2 matching 8 bases. The CDR3 consists of 15 residues. Germline trimming cut 6 bases from V and 2 bases from J; bases unmatched to any gene: 9. The DNA for the CDR3 is TGTGCCAGCAGCCCACAGCCGCGGGGGGCCTACGAGCAGTACTTC. The encoded protein is CASSPQPRGAYEQYF.

This clonotype was counted once. The chain uses TRBV4-2 and TRBJ2-2; TRBD2 is a possible D gene (5 bases). The CDR3 loop spans 16 amino acids. The germline V and J ends were trimmed by 4 bases and 0 bases, with 12 bases remaining between them. The V gene's germline CDR1 is LGHNA and CDR2 YNFKEQ. CDR3 coding DNA: TGTGCCAGCAGCCCCTGGACCGGGGCGAACACCGGGGAGCTGTTTTTT. As protein: CASSPWTGANTGELFF.

In this sample, this clonotype turned up many times. The V gene is TRBV27, the J gene TRBJ2-4; a possible D gene is TRBD2 (6 bases). Trimming shortened V by 8 bases and J by 7 bases, and 9 bases separated the two germline ends. The CDR3 is 11 amino acids. Germline V gene sequence: CDR1 MNHEY, CDR2 SMNVEV (reference sequence). Written as DNA, the CDR3 is TGTGCCAGCCGCGGGGATAACATTCAGTACTTC. Translating it yields CASRGDNIQYF.

This rearrangement joins TRBV9 to TRBJ2-7; 11 bases align to TRBD2. CDR1 and CDR2 from the germline V gene are SGDLS and YYNGEE. J was trimmed by 7 bases and V by 3 bases; bases with no gene match: 12. The CDR3 extends over 16 amino acids. CDR3 coding DNA: TGTGCCAGCAGCGCCCAACTAGCGGGAGAAGTGGGGGAGCAGTACTTC. Protein product: CASSAQLAGEVGEQYF.

The chain links TRBV4-1 to TRBJ1-5, with D hard to call. Trimming removed 0 bases at V and 4 bases at J, with 10 bases between. Germline V gene lookup returns CDR1 MGHRA and CDR2 YSYEKL. CDR3 length equals 15 residues. CDR3 residues: CASSQEVPSNQPQHF. The CDR3 DNA sequence: TGCGCCAGCAGCCAAGAAGTTCCTTCAAATCAGCCCCAGCATTTT.

The table lists this clonotype with a few counts. This chain joins TRBV9 and TRBJ1-1; 7 nucleotides match TRBD1. V shed 0 bases and J 4 bases; nucleotides not matched to a gene: 6. Germline V gene lookup returns CDR1 SGDLS and CDR2 YYNGEE. The CDR3 runs 15 residues. The CDR3 is CASSVGVTGSTEAFF. The CDR3 DNA reads TGTGCCAGCAGCGTAGGGGTGACAGGGAGCACTGAAGCTTTCTTT.

This clonotype was recorded at least ten times. The chain uses TRBV2 and TRBJ2-1, with unresolved D. This CDR3 has 14 amino acids. Germline V CDR1 and CDR2: SNHLY, FYNNEI. Trimming stripped 3 bases from V and 8 bases from J, with 14 bases between. The DNA of the CDR3 is TGTGCCAGCAGTGATGAGGTGGGGTTCCATGAGCAGTTCTTC. It yields the protein CASSDEVGFHEQFF.

In this sample, this clonotype turned up many times. J is TRBJ2-7 and V is TRBV20-1; D tentatively reads TRBD1 or TRBD2 (5 bases each). Per germline, CDR1 DFQATT and CDR2 SNEGSKA (reference sequence). V was shortened by 0 bases and J by 3 bases, with 12 bases between the two germline ends. The CDR3 is 14 amino acids. CDR3 residues: CSARDPGTFYEQYF. The DNA for the CDR3 is TGCAGTGCTAGAGATCCCGGGACCTTCTACGAGCAGTACTTC.

CDR3 nucleotide sequence: TGTGCCAGTAGTGCGGGACTAGCGGAAGAGACCCAGTACTTC. Its protein is CASSAGLAEETQYF. The chain combines TRBV19 with TRBJ2-5; 11 bases fit TRBD2. CDR3 length: 14 amino acids. CDR1 is LNHDA and CDR2 is SQIVND in the germline V gene (reference sequence). Germline trimming cut 5 bases from V and 3 bases from J; bases unmatched to any gene: 2.

This clonotype has ten or more counts. The CDR3 loop reads CASSLAGQGFNEQFF. The CDR3 DNA reads TGCGCCAGCAGTCTCGCCGGACAGGGTTTCAATGAGCAGTTCTTC. The gene calls are TRBV5-1 and TRBJ2-1; 8 nucleotides match TRBD1. This CDR3 region has 15 residues. The germline V gene encodes CDR1 SGHRS and CDR2 YFSETQ. V shed 5 bases, J shed 6 bases, and the junction held 10 bases outside the gene matches.

Ten or more counts support this clonotype. The chain is built from TRBV11-2 and TRBJ1-1; the match to TRBD1 covers 12 bases. The junction had 15 bases not matched to a gene; V was cut back by 5 bases and J by 5 bases. Germline CDR1 and CDR2: SGHAT and FQNNGV. The CDR3 has 18 residues. The chain's CDR3 is CASSPLRAGTGGRTEAFF. The CDR3 bases are TGTGCCAGCAGCCCCCTAAGGGCTGGGACAGGGGGCCGGACTGAAGCTTTCTTT.

This clonotype was recorded many times. This chain joins TRBV7-3 and TRBJ2-1, with 13 bases matching TRBD2. J gave up 6 bases and V 5 bases, and 16 bases lay outside the gene matches. The CDR3 extends over 19 amino acids. CDR1 is SGHTA and CDR2 is FQGTGA in the germline V gene. This CDR3 reads CASSDSVGTSGNFGNEQFF. CDR3 nucleotide sequence: TGTGCCAGCAGCGATTCAGTTGGGACTAGCGGGAATTTCGGCAATGAGCAGTTCTTC.

This rearrangement joins TRBV3-1 to TRBJ2-1, with a tentative D call TRBD1 (6 bases). The ends were cut back, 1 base at V and 4 bases at J, with 8 bases in the middle. Germline V gene lookup returns CDR1 LGHDT and CDR2 YNNKEL (reference sequence). The CDR3 has 14 residues. Written as DNA, the CDR3 is TGTGCCAGCAGCCAAGCAGGACAGTACAATGAGCAGTTCTTC. As protein: CASSQAGQYNEQFF.

This clonotype appeared many times. This chain uses TRBV20-1 with TRBJ1-6; tentative D call: TRBD1 (5 bases). This CDR3 region has 14 residues. Germline CDR1 is DFQATT and CDR2 is SNEGSKA (reference sequence). V gave up 1 base and J gave up 10 bases, with 14 bases separating them. The CDR3 region is CSARVEGLGSPLHF. The CDR3 DNA reads as TGCAGTGCTAGAGTTGAGGGGCTGGGATCACCCCTCCACTTT.

This clonotype was found a few times. V gene TRBV4-1 combines with J gene TRBJ2-2; D may be TRBD2 (6 bases). Germline CDR1 and CDR2: MGHRA and YSYEKL. The CDR3 extends over 14 amino acids. Trimming pared 4 bases from V and 6 bases from J, leaving 12 bases between. The CDR3 sequence is CASSLQGGAGELFF. The CDR3 nucleotides read TGCGCCAGCAGCCTCCAGGGAGGCGCCGGGGAGCTGTTTTTT.

This chain uses TRBV29-1 with TRBJ1-1, with D unclear. There are 14 residues in the CDR3. Trimming pared 8 bases from V and 6 bases from J, leaving 22 bases between. Germline CDR1 SQVTM, CDR2 ANQGSEA. CDR3 protein: CSTKNRVSGAEAFF. CDR3 nucleotide sequence: TGCAGCACCAAAAATCGGGTCTCGGGCGCTGAAGCTTTCTTT.

This clonotype was detected only a few times. The V call is TRBV24-1, the J call TRBJ2-1, with TRBD2 matching over 9 bases. Germline values: CDR1 KGHDR, CDR2 SFDVKD. The CDR3 contains 17 residues. Losses at the gene ends were 7 bases for V and 4 bases for J; bases not matched to a gene: 13. The CDR3, as DNA: TGTGCCACCAGCAAGGGACTAGCCCTAGATCGATACAATGAGCAGTTCTTC. Its translation is CATSKGLALDRYNEQFF.

This clonotype has a handful of counts. The chain links TRBV12-5 to TRBJ2-2, with 7 positions matching TRBD1. This CDR3 spans 15 amino acids. V shed 1 base, J shed 4 bases, and the junction held 3 bases outside the gene matches. The V gene's germline CDR1 is LGHNT and CDR2 FRNRAP. The CDR3 DNA follows: TGTGCTAGTGGTTTGGACAGGGGCCCCACCGGGGAGCTGTTTTTT. This translates into CASGLDRGPTGELFF. Supplemented by reference TRBV12-5 and TRBJ2-2, the full variable domain reads DARVTQTPRHKVTEMGQEVTMRCQPILGHNTVFWYRQTMMQGLELLAYFRNRAPLDDSGMPKDRFSAEMPDATLATLKIQPSEPRDSAVYFCASGLDRGPTGELFFGEGSRLTVL.

The rearrangement uses TRBV9 and TRBJ2-7; TRBD2 matches 8 bases. The CDR3 is 16 residues long. With V trimmed by 4 bases and J by 2 bases, 11 bases remained unmatched. The germline CDR1 and CDR2 sequences are SGDLS and YYNGEE. Written as DNA, the CDR3 is TGTGCCAGCAGCAGGGCAGAGGTAGCGGGGACCTACGAGCAGTACTTC. This encodes CASSRAEVAGTYEQYF.